Shown below are 25 T cell receptor beta chains from a single sample sequenced in a study of blood T cell repertoires in COVID-19. Clones were sequenced by immunoSEQ multiplex PCR, and TCRdb holds only the in-frame ones, with some missing. The data show roughly 340,000 clones, 70% to 90% seen once. Input material: PBMCs or T cells enriched from blood (not recorded which). The receptors were sampled from a man aged 40-49 years in a cohort exposed to, infected with or recovered from COVID-19 (not recorded which).

The V call is TRBV18, the J call TRBJ2-3, with 12 bases that match TRBD2. Germline V gene sequence: CDR1 KGHSH, CDR2 LQKENI. The V segment lost 4 bases and the J segment 6 bases; nucleotides outside the gene matches: 11. CDR3 length: 17 residues. CDR3 loop: CASSRRLAGESPDTQYF. Written as DNA, the CDR3 is TGTGCCAGCTCACGCCGACTAGCGGGAGAATCGCCGGATACGCAGTATTTT.

This clone was picked up a small number of times. The gene calls are TRBV28 and TRBJ1-2; a weak D match, TRBD1 (5 bases). With 6 bases removed from V and 8 bases from J, the gap between germline ends came to 10 bases. This CDR3 has 11 residues. Germline V gene data show CDR1 as MDHEN and CDR2 as SYDVKM. DNA for the CDR3: TGTGCCAGCAGACGACAGTGGGGCTACACCTTC. It codes for CASRRQWGYTF.

The chain uses TRBV7-6 and TRBJ2-1, with 8 positions matching TRBD1. V lost 6 bases and J lost 8; bases outside the gene matches: 12. Germline assignment: CDR1 SGHVS and CDR2 FNYEAQ. CDR3 length: 15 amino acids. CDR3 sequence (DNA): TGTGCCAGCAGTTCGACGGCCGGCAGGGGGCATGAGCAGTTCTTC. It specifies CASSSTAGRGHEQFF.

The rearrangement joins TRBV3-1 (or the pseudogene TRBV3-2) to TRBJ2-7; the D is unclear. Trimming took off 4 bases at V and 2 bases at J, with 12 bases between the two ends. The CDR3 length is 14 residues. Germline V gene lookup returns CDR1 LGHDT and CDR2 YNNKEL (reference sequence). The CDR3 DNA is TGTGCCAGCAGCCTCATATCACGGGCCTACGAGCAGTACTTC. This codes for CASSLISRAYEQYF.

The chain recombines TRBV27 with TRBJ1-1, with a tentative D call TRBD1 (6 bases). The CDR3 spans 13 residues. V was pared by 5 bases and J by 4 bases, with 11 bases between. Germline lookup yields CDR1 MNHEY and CDR2 SMNVEV (reference sequence). The CDR3 bases are TGTGCCAGCAGTGCACGGGACACCACTGAAGCTTTCTTT. This sequence encodes CASSARDTTEAFF.

The sample holds a few counts of this clone. V is TRBV9 and J is TRBJ2-1; 8 bases map to TRBD2. The germline gives CDR1 SGDLS, CDR2 YYNGEE. The ends lost 3 bases at V and 9 bases at J; junction bases unmatched: 8. This CDR3 is 14 amino acids long. The CDR3 nucleotides read TGTGCCAGCAGCGCCACTAGCGGTAGCAGTGAGCAGTTCTTC. This sequence encodes CASSATSGSSEQFF.

The chain recombines TRBV11-1 with TRBJ2-7; D perhaps matches TRBD1 (5 bases). V dropped 3 bases and J dropped 5 bases, with 17 bases sitting between them. CDR1 is SGHAT and CDR2 is FQDESV in the germline V gene (reference sequence). The CDR3 has 15 amino acids. CDR3 in amino acids: CASSFTGPQQDEQYF. The CDR3 DNA reads as TGTGCCAGCAGCTTTACCGGACCCCAACAGGACGAGCAGTACTTC. The full variable domain, completed using reference TRBV11-1 and TRBJ2-7, is EAEVAQSPRYKITEKSQAVAFWCDPISGHATLYWYRQILGQGPELLVQFQDESVVDDSQLPKDRFSAERLKGVDSTLKIQPAELGDSAMYLCASSFTGPQQDEQYFGPGTRLTVT.

The table lists this clone with a count of one. This chain links TRBV27 with TRBJ2-7; 8 positions match TRBD1. This CDR3 spans 13 amino acids. CDR1 is MNHEY, CDR2 SMNVEV, per germline (reference sequence). Losses at the gene ends were 6 bases for V and 5 bases for J; bases not matched to a gene: 6. Written as DNA, the CDR3 is TGTGCCAGCAGAAGACAGGGGTCCCACGAGCAGTACTTC. This codes for CASRRQGSHEQYF.

The V and J genes are TRBV9 and TRBJ2-7; 8 bases match TRBD1. With 3 bases clipped from V and 2 bases from J, the junction kept 4 bases outside the gene matches. The germline gives CDR1 SGDLS, CDR2 YYNGEE. The CDR3 length is 14 residues. The CDR3 DNA reads TGTGCCAGCAGCGGGGACAGGCAGACCTACGAGCAGTACTTC. Amino acid sequence: CASSGDRQTYEQYF.

The rearrangement links TRBV6-5 to TRBJ1-2; 9 bases are a match to TRBD1. This CDR3 spans 13 amino acids. Per germline, CDR1 MNHEY and CDR2 SVGAGI. With 8 bases clipped from V and 5 bases from J, the junction kept 6 bases outside the gene matches. The chain's CDR3 is CASAQTGGYGYTF. The CDR3 nucleotides read TGTGCCAGCGCCCAGACAGGGGGGTATGGCTACACCTTC.

The chain carries TRBV5-5 and TRBJ2-1, with 9 positions matching TRBD1. Germline V lookup: CDR1 SGHKS, CDR2 YYEKEE (reference sequence). V lost 3 bases and J lost 3; bases outside the gene matches: 4. This CDR3 spans 15 amino acids. For the CDR3, the DNA is TGTGCCAGCAGCTACACAGGGGGCCTCTACAATGAGCAGTTCTTC. Protein product: CASSYTGGLYNEQFF. The full variable domain, its missing parts supplied by reference TRBV5-5 and TRBJ2-1, is DAGVTQSPTHLIKTRGQQVTLRCSPISGHKSVSWYQQVLGQGPQFIFQYYEKEERGRGNFPDRFSARQFPNYSSELNVNALLLGDSALYLCASSYTGGLYNEQFFGPGTRLTVL.

V is TRBV2 and J is TRBJ1-2, with D uncertain. CDR1 and CDR2 (germline): SNHLY, FYNNEI. The CDR3 spans 12 residues. Trimming left V 7 bases short and J 4 bases short, with 10 bases between. Here the CDR3 reads CASTRVGYGYTF. CDR3 nucleotide sequence: TGTGCCAGCACTAGAGTCGGCTATGGCTACACCTTC. The entire variable domain, with the rest obtained from reference TRBV2 and TRBJ1-2, is as follows: EPEVTQTPSHQVTQMGQEVILRCVPISNHLYFYWYRQILGQKVEFLVSFYNNEISEKSEIFDDQFSVERPDGSNFTLKIRSTKLEDSAMYFCASTRVGYGYTFGSGTRLTVV.

The J gene is TRBJ1-6, the V gene TRBV7-9; 8 bases fit TRBD1. Germline values: CDR1 SEHNR, CDR2 FQNEAQ (reference sequence). This CDR3 spans 15 amino acids. V gave up 6 bases and J gave up 5 bases; unmatched junction bases: 6. The CDR3 is CASSFQGADNSPLHF. The CDR3 coding sequence is TGTGCCAGCAGTTTCCAGGGGGCAGATAATTCACCCCTCCACTTT.

V gene TRBV18 combines with J gene TRBJ1-1; TRBD1 might be the D (6 bases). The CDR3 covers 15 residues. V lost 3 bases and J 1 base, leaving 12 bases between the germline ends. The germline V gene has CDR1 KGHSH and CDR2 LQKENI. The CDR3 DNA sequence: TGTGCCAGCTCACCGGGGGCAGGGACGAACACTGAAGCTTTCTTT. It is translated as CASSPGAGTNTEAFF.

The DNA for the CDR3 is TGCGCCAGCAGCTCGCGCATGACAGGTTTTCAAGAGACCCAGTACTTC. This codes for CASSSRMTGFQETQYF. This chain links TRBV5-1 with TRBJ2-5; perhaps TRBD1 as D (6 bases). CDR1 and CDR2 (germline): SGHRS, YFSETQ. V was pared by 3 bases and J by 2 bases, with 17 bases between. The CDR3 covers 16 residues.

The chain combines TRBV5-8 with TRBJ2-3; D unresolved. CDR1 and CDR2 (germline): SGHTS, YDEGEE. V lost 4 bases, J lost 1 base, and 13 bases lay in between. This CDR3 contains 15 residues. CDR3 region: CASSPSARRTDTQYF. CDR3 in DNA: TGTGCCAGCAGCCCTTCAGCGAGACGCACAGATACGCAGTATTTT.

The CDR3 loop reads CASRRTSGRGGELFF. In nucleotides, the CDR3 is TGCGCCAGCAGACGGACTAGCGGAAGAGGCGGGGAGCTGTTTTTT. The rearrangement joins TRBV10-2 to TRBJ2-2; 10 bases map to TRBD2. From germline, CDR1 is WSHSY and CDR2 SAAADI. This CDR3 has 15 amino acids. With V trimmed by 6 bases and J by 7 bases, 8 bases remained unmatched.

The V and J genes are TRBV24-1 and TRBJ2-1, with D perhaps TRBD2 (6 bases). This CDR3 contains 17 residues. Between the trimmed V and J ends, which lost 4 bases and 8 bases, there was a span of 23 bases. CDR1 is KGHDR, CDR2 SFDVKD, per germline. The DNA of the CDR3 is TGTGCCACCAGTGACATCGGCTCGGCAGGGAGGTTAGATGAGCAGTTCTTC. This codes for CATSDIGSAGRLDEQFF.

The chain employs TRBV28 and TRBJ2-2, with D possibly TRBD2 on 6 matching bases. CDR1 is MDHEN and CDR2 is SYDVKM in the germline V gene. This CDR3 contains 14 residues. Trimming removed 5 bases from V and 4 bases from J, with 11 bases in between. The CDR3: CASSPPGVTGELFF. DNA for the CDR3: TGTGCCAGCAGTCCCCCGGGAGTCACCGGGGAGCTGTTTTTT.

V is TRBV4-2 and J is TRBJ2-5, with 14 bases aligning to TRBD2. Trimming at V came to 3 bases and at J to 4 bases, leaving 4 bases not matched to a gene. The CDR3 covers 16 residues. Germline V gene data show CDR1 as LGHNA and CDR2 as YNFKEQ. This chain's CDR3 is CASSQGTSGSTETQYF. CDR3 DNA: TGTGCCAGCAGCCAGGGGACTAGCGGGAGTACAGAGACCCAGTACTTC.

The chain couples TRBV29-1 to TRBJ2-1; TRBD2 matches 13 bases. This CDR3 is built from 14 residues. Losses at the gene ends were 7 bases for V and 7 bases for J; bases not matched to a gene: 7. Looked up from germline, CDR1 is SQVTM and CDR2 is ANQGSEA. As DNA, the CDR3 is TGCAGCGCACTCGGACTAGCGGGAGCTAATGAGCAGTTCTTC. This codes for CSALGLAGANEQFF.

The chain combines TRBV9 with TRBJ1-1, with 7 bases fitting TRBD1. Germline V gene lookup returns CDR1 SGDLS and CDR2 YYNGEE. The CDR3 has 13 residues. V lost 6 bases and J lost 5; bases outside the gene matches: 7. The CDR3 bases are TGTGCCAGCACCGCGACACAGGGGACTGAAGCTTTCTTT. As protein: CASTATQGTEAFF.

The chain recombines TRBV4-2 with TRBJ2-2, with 11 positions matching TRBD2. The V gene's germline CDR1 is LGHNA and CDR2 YNFKEQ. Unmatched junction bases numbered 8, after V lost 1 base and J lost 4 bases. The CDR3 is 18 residues long. CDR3 residues: CASSQVTSGSRGTGELFF. CDR3 DNA sequence: TGTGCCAGCAGCCAAGTAACTAGCGGGAGCCGGGGCACCGGGGAGCTGTTTTTT.

This chain joins TRBV5-1 and TRBJ2-7; tentatively, D is TRBD1 (6 bases). V was cut by 2 bases and J by 4 bases, with 16 bases left in between. Germline lookup yields CDR1 SGHRS and CDR2 YFSETQ. This CDR3 has 15 residues. CDR3 nucleotide sequence: TGCGCCAGCAGCTTAGGACAGACCCCGACTTACGAGCAGTACTTC. Translating gives CASSLGQTPTYEQYF.

This chain connects TRBV7-9 to TRBJ1-2; 11 bases match TRBD1. Unmatched junction bases numbered 7, after V lost 3 bases and J lost 13 bases. This CDR3 has 13 residues. From germline, CDR1 is SEHNR and CDR2 FQNEAQ (reference sequence). CDR3 sequence reads: CASSFPGQGVSTF. The CDR3 DNA sequence: TGTGCCAGCAGCTTTCCGGGACAGGGGGTTTCCACCTTC.